The T cell receptor beta chain described here comes from a study of regulatory T cells in long-lasting Graves disease. Germline V gives CDR1 SGHAT, CDR2 FQNNGV. The J segment lost 6 bases and the V segment lost 5 bases, leaving 17 bases of the junction unmatched. The CDR3 sequence is 17 residues long. In building TCR beta libraries, iRepertoire HTBI primers were used together with Arm-PCR of CDR3 regions. TCRdb redid the calling of the multiplex PCR reads with MiXCR, one entry per CDR3 protein. This table has a few hundred thousand distinct CDR3 sequences, approximately 25% appearing once. Overall study findings and caveats: Preferential use of TRBV28, TRBJ1-2 and TRBJ2-5 was seen in persistent disease.

Time point of the sample: persistent/refractory GD, antithyroid drugs over 5 years with positive TRAb. The TCR library was prepared using RNA isolated from PBMCs. This clonotype was counted at least ten times. Its matching antigen is unknown. The chain employs TRBV11-2 and TRBJ2-7; 9 bases agree with TRBD1. The sequencing used peripheral blood mononuclear cells (PBMCs), collected when the disease was refractory, from a patient treated with antithyroid drugs. This TCR was sampled from a woman aged 40 to 50 with Graves disease. The CDR3 DNA is TGTGCCAGCAGCGCCTTCCGTCGGGGGACAGGGAGCTCCGAGCAGTACTTC. It encodes CASSAFRRGTGSSEQYF.